These 29 T cell receptor beta chains originate from one sample sequenced in a study of early T cells in non-severe SARS-CoV-2 infection. TCRdb re-derived calls from the 5' RACE reads in MiXCR, one entry per CDR3 protein. The sample records tens of thousands of distinct CDR3 sequences, roughly a tenth being singletons. The sequenced sample was whole blood, obtained at baseline. All receptors come from an adult who was a healthcare worker with PCR-confirmed SARS-CoV-2 infection or an uninfected control (not recorded which).

In this sample, this clonotype turned up a few times. The V call is TRBV7-3, the J call TRBJ1-1; no clear D gene. Per the germline V gene, CDR1 is SGHTA and CDR2 is FQGTGA. Trimming removed 2 bases at V and 0 bases at J, with 13 bases between. This CDR3 has 16 amino acids. The CDR3 DNA reads TGTGCCAGCAGCTTAGGGGAACAAGGGATGAACACTGAAGCTTTCTTT. Protein product: CASSLGEQGMNTEAFF.

This rearrangement joins TRBV12-3 or TRBV12-4 to TRBJ2-3; 8 bases line up with TRBD2. The CDR3 sequence is 15 residues long. With V trimmed by 7 bases and J by 2 bases, 8 bases remained unmatched. CDR3: CASTATSGYTDTQYF. CDR3 nucleotide sequence: TGTGCCAGCACCGCCACTAGCGGATACACAGATACGCAGTATTTT.

J is TRBJ1-4 and V is TRBV4-3; D perhaps matches TRBD1 (6 bases). The germline V gene has CDR1 LGHNA and CDR2 YSLEER. The CDR3 is made up of 15 amino acids. V lost 3 bases to trimming and J lost 5 bases, with 13 bases between them. In DNA, the CDR3 is TGCGCCAGCAGCCAGTCCCCAGGGGAGAATGAAAAACTGTTTTTT. It codes for CASSQSPGENEKLFF.

In its sample, this clonotype was seen a few times. The V gene is TRBV21-1, the J gene TRBJ2-4. TRBV21-1 is described as a pseudogene. This CDR3 contains 15 residues. Here the CDR3 reads CASSNGGPAKNIQYF. As DNA, the CDR3 is TGTGCCAGCAGCAACGGAGGGCCAGCCAAAAACATTCAGTACTTC.

This clonotype was counted a few times. This chain joins TRBV15 and TRBJ2-7, with 8 bases aligning to TRBD1. CDR3 length equals 13 residues. The V gene end was trimmed by 5 bases and the J gene end by 3 bases; junction bases not matched to a gene: 3. Germline V gene sequence: CDR1 LNHNV, CDR2 YYDKDF (reference sequence). The DNA for the CDR3 is TGTGCCACCAGCTGGGGACAGGACTACGAGCAGTACTTC. This encodes CATSWGQDYEQYF.

The chain combines TRBV12-3 or TRBV12-4 with TRBJ1-3, with D unclear. The CDR3 consists of 13 residues. Trimming took off 7 bases at V and 4 bases at J, with 11 bases between the two ends. CDR3 loop: CASKTGGGNTIYF. CDR3 DNA: TGTGCCAGCAAAACCGGTGGGGGAAACACCATATATTTT.

This chain uses TRBV10-3 with TRBJ2-3; D may be TRBD1 (6 bases). V lost 11 bases, J lost 2 bases, and 11 bases lay in between. The germline V gene has CDR1 ENHRY and CDR2 SYGVKD. The CDR3 consists of 12 residues. DNA of the CDR3: TGTGCCTTCCGGGACAACACAGATACGCAGTATTTT. This sequence encodes CAFRDNTDTQYF.

This clonotype was picked up a small number of times. The chain combines TRBV3-1 with TRBJ2-6, with unresolved D. Germline V gene sequence: CDR1 LGHDT, CDR2 YNNKEL (reference sequence). The CDR3 spans 15 residues. Trimming left V 1 base short and J 2 bases short, with 6 bases between. CDR3 amino acids: CASSQAGTGANVLTF. DNA of the CDR3: TGTGCCAGCAGCCAAGCTGGGACTGGGGCCAACGTCCTGACTTTC. The full variable domain, its missing parts supplied by reference TRBV3-1 and TRBJ2-6, is DTAVSQTPKYLVTQMGNDKSIKCEQNLGHDTMYWYKQDSKKFLKIMFSYNNKELIINETVPNRFSPKSPDKAHLNLHINSLELGDSAVYFCASSQAGTGANVLTFGAGSRLTVL.

This clonotype was seen more than once but under ten times. The junction shows a germline mismatch at one end, possibly a read error. This chain links TRBV6-2 or TRBV6-3 with TRBJ1-1, with TRBD1 as a possible D gene (6 bases). CDR1 and CDR2 (germline): MNHEY, SVGEGT. This CDR3 has 15 residues. CDR3 in DNA: TGTGCCAGCGTAACCGCGGGACAACATAACACTGAAGTTTTCTTT. Its protein product is CASVTAGQHNTEVFF.

The rearrangement joins TRBV6-2 or TRBV6-3 to TRBJ1-1; D is undetermined. The CDR3 extends over 12 amino acids. Trimming removed 4 bases at V and 11 bases at J, with 14 bases between. Germline loops: CDR1 MNHEY, CDR2 SVGEGT. Here the CDR3 reads CASSSDGRGAFF. As DNA, the CDR3 is TGTGCCAGCAGTTCCGACGGCCGTGGGGCTTTCTTT.

This sequence joins TRBV7-2 and TRBJ1-6; D is unresolved. Trimming pared 1 base from V and 14 bases from J, leaving 9 bases between. The CDR3 runs to 12 residues. Germline CDR1 SGHTA, CDR2 FQGNSA. The CDR3 DNA reads TGTGCCAGCAGCTTAGAACGTAGCACCCTCCACTTT. Residues: CASSLERSTLHF.

The J gene is TRBJ2-7, the V gene TRBV7-2; 10 positions match TRBD1. J was trimmed by 3 bases and V by 5 bases; bases with no gene match: 10. This CDR3 contains 16 residues. Per the germline V gene, CDR1 is SGHTA and CDR2 is FQGNSA. CDR3 residues: CASSRTGGQGVYEQYF. The CDR3 bases are TGTGCCAGCAGCCGCACCGGCGGACAGGGGGTCTACGAGCAGTACTTC.

This clonotype was seen a handful of times. V and J are TRBV20-1 and TRBJ2-3; 7 nucleotides line up with TRBD2. Germline lookup yields CDR1 DFQATT and CDR2 SNEGSKA (reference sequence). The CDR3 has 19 amino acids. V shed 1 base and J 2 bases; nucleotides not matched to a gene: 18. CDR3 in amino acids: CSARALPLSRSGVTDTQYF. The CDR3 coding sequence is TGCAGTGCTAGAGCCCTTCCCCTCTCTCGCAGCGGGGTCACAGATACGCAGTATTTT.

This sequence joins TRBV6-6 and TRBJ1-2, with TRBD1 matching 7 bases. This CDR3 spans 17 amino acids. V shed 0 bases, J shed 2 bases, and the junction held 9 bases outside the gene matches. The germline V gene encodes CDR1 MNHNY and CDR2 SVGAGI (reference sequence). The CDR3 DNA follows: TGTGCCAGCAGTTACTCGAATGGCGGGACAGTAAACTATGGCTACACCTTC. This encodes CASSYSNGGTVNYGYTF.

Ten or more counts support this clonotype. This chain links TRBV27 with TRBJ1-6; 10 bases map to TRBD1. The CDR3 sequence is 15 residues long. V trimming: 5 bases; J trimming: 10 bases; junction bases outside the gene matches: 8. Germline-derived CDR1 and CDR2 are MNHEY and SMNVEV (reference sequence). CDR3 DNA sequence: TGTGCCAGCAGTAACGGGGACAGGGGCCAATCACCCCTCCACTTT. Protein: CASSNGDRGQSPLHF.

This clonotype was seen many times. V gene TRBV6-5 combines with J gene TRBJ1-3, with TRBD1 identical over 7 bases. CDR1 is MNHEY and CDR2 is SVGAGI in the germline V gene. Unmatched junction bases numbered 5, after V lost 5 bases and J lost 1 base. There are 15 residues in the CDR3. CDR3 in amino acids: CASSDTGDSGNTIYF. The CDR3 nucleotides read TGTGCCAGCAGTGACACAGGGGATTCTGGAAACACCATATATTTT.

This clonotype was detected many times. The chain is built from TRBV7-3 and TRBJ2-2, with TRBD1 matching over 7 bases. From germline, CDR1 is SGHTA and CDR2 FQGTGA. After removal of 5 bases from V and 7 bases from J, the junction contained 10 bases not matched to a gene. This CDR3 comprises 15 residues. The DNA of the CDR3 is TGTGCCAGCAGCCGTACCCGACAGGGCGGCGGGGAGCTGTTTTTT. It yields the protein CASSRTRQGGGELFF. Full variable domain (missing parts from reference TRBV7-3 and TRBJ2-2): GAGVSQTPSNKVTEKGKYVELRCDPISGHTALYWYRQSLGQGPEFLIYFQGTGAADDSGLPNDRFFAVRPEGSVSTLKIQRTERGDSAVYLCASSRTRQGGGELFFGEGSRLTVL.

Remarks on this clonotype: An end of the junction differs from the germline gene, which may be a read error. This sequence joins TRBV7-6 and TRBJ2-2, with 8 bases matching TRBD1. CDR1 and CDR2 (germline): SGHVS, FNYEAQ. CDR3 length: 17 residues. CDR3 sequence: CASSLGGTGQNPGELFF. DNA for the CDR3: TGTGCCAGCAGCTTAGGGGGGACAGGACAGAACCCCGGGGAGCTGTTTTTT.

This clonotype was recorded a few times. The chain couples TRBV20-1 to TRBJ1-2; D is ambiguous. The CDR3 runs to 15 residues. Germline lookup yields CDR1 DFQATT and CDR2 SNEGSKA (reference sequence). Trimming took 2 bases from V and 0 from J, leaving 13 bases between them. This chain's CDR3 is CSARPSPKPNYGYTF. DNA of the CDR3: TGCAGTGCTAGACCAAGCCCCAAGCCTAACTATGGCTACACCTTC.

This clonotype has only a few counts. V is TRBV5-4 and J is TRBJ2-3; D not certain. The CDR3 is 15 amino acids. Looked up from germline, CDR1 is SGHNT and CDR2 is YYREEE (reference sequence). The ends were cut back, 4 bases at V and 0 bases at J, with 12 bases in the middle. CDR3 loop: CASSAEPFSTDTQYF. The DNA of the CDR3 is TGTGCCAGCAGCGCGGAACCGTTTAGCACAGATACGCAGTATTTT. The full variable domain, rest sourced from reference TRBV5-4 and TRBJ2-3, is ETGVTQSPTHLIKTRGQQVTLRCSSQSGHNTVSWYQQALGQGPQFIFQYYREEENGRGNFPPRFSGLQFPNYSSELNVNALELDDSALYLCASSAEPFSTDTQYFGPGTRLTVL.

The J gene is TRBJ2-3, the V gene TRBV20-1; 8 positions agree with TRBD2. CDR1 and CDR2 (germline): DFQATT, SNEGSKA (reference sequence). The CDR3 totals 17 residues. V lost 0 bases, J lost 4 bases, and 12 bases stayed unmatched. The CDR3 nucleotides are TGCAGTGCTAGAGACCCACACGCGGGGGGCGACCCAGATACGCAGTATTTT. Translating gives CSARDPHAGGDPDTQYF.

This clonotype was detected many times. The chain links TRBV3-1 to TRBJ2-7; tentatively, D is TRBD2 (6 bases). Per the germline V gene, CDR1 is LGHDT and CDR2 is YNNKEL (reference sequence). The CDR3 is made up of 14 amino acids. V was clipped by 4 bases and J by 4 bases, with 14 bases between them. The CDR3 nucleotides are TGTGCCAGCAGCCCCTACTTAGGAGGGTACGAGCAGTACTTC. Protein: CASSPYLGGYEQYF.

The chain combines TRBV7-2 with TRBJ1-5; possible D gene TRBD1, 6 bases. The CDR3 has 14 amino acids. Per the germline V gene, CDR1 is SGHTA and CDR2 is FQGNSA. V was cut by 5 bases and J by 3 bases, with 11 bases left in between. The CDR3, as DNA: TGTGCCAGCAGCGGAGGGGGGGTCAATCAGCCCCAGCATTTT. Encoded protein: CASSGGGVNQPQHF.

This sequence joins TRBV3-1 and TRBJ1-1; a possible D gene is TRBD1 (6 bases). Germline V gene data show CDR1 as LGHDT and CDR2 as YNNKEL (reference sequence). This CDR3 spans 14 amino acids. Trimming cost V 6 bases and J 4 bases, with 15 bases left between them. The CDR3 DNA follows: TGTGCCAGCAGTCCCAGTTGGGGGGCCACTGAAGCTTTCTTT. Residues: CASSPSWGATEAFF.

This clonotype came up many times. The gene calls are TRBV6-2 or TRBV6-3 and TRBJ2-7; perhaps TRBD2 as D (6 bases). Germline CDR1 reads MNHEY; CDR2 reads SVGEGT. The ends were cut back, 10 bases at V and 0 bases at J, with 19 bases in the middle. The CDR3 spans 15 residues. CDR3 region: CATSPVAGSSYEQYF. CDR3 bases: TGTGCCACATCGCCGGTTGCGGGGAGCTCCTACGAGCAGTACTTC.

The chain uses TRBV25-1 and TRBJ2-1, with TRBD2 matching over 10 bases. V gave up 6 bases and J gave up 0 bases; unmatched junction bases: 5. From germline, CDR1 is MGHDK and CDR2 SYGVNS. The length of the CDR3 is 16 residues. The CDR3 region is CASSGTSASSYNEQFF. CDR3 coding DNA: TGTGCCAGCAGCGGGACTAGCGCCAGCTCCTACAATGAGCAGTTCTTC.

At least ten counts were recorded for this clonotype. The chain is built from TRBV10-3 and TRBJ1-1, with 8 positions matching TRBD1. CDR3 length: 13 residues. Germline assignment: CDR1 ENHRY and CDR2 SYGVKD. The ends lost 2 bases at V and 7 bases at J; junction bases unmatched: 3. CDR3 loop: CAISERGQDEAFF. DNA of the CDR3: TGTGCCATCAGTGAGCGGGGACAGGATGAAGCTTTCTTT.

This clonotype has only a few counts. The CDR3 loop is CASSLSGGGVMDEQFF. The CDR3 nucleotides are TGTGCCAGCAGCTTATCGGGCGGGGGGGTCATGGATGAGCAGTTCTTC. The chain has TRBV5-8 and TRBJ2-1, with 9 bases that match TRBD2. Unmatched junction bases numbered 11, after V lost 2 bases and J lost 8 bases. CDR1 is SGHTS and CDR2 is YDEGEE in the germline V gene. The CDR3 runs 16 residues.

A single count supports this clonotype. V gene TRBV12-3 or TRBV12-4 combines with J gene TRBJ2-7; D unclear. The length of the CDR3 is 20 residues. The V gene lost 5 bases and the J gene lost 0 bases, with 29 bases spanning the gap. CDR3 nucleotide sequence: TGTGCCAGCAGTCCCAGGTCTCGGTACATCCAGACCCCTTCCTCCTACGAGCAGTACTTC. Amino acids: CASSPRSRYIQTPSSYEQYF.